Described below is a single T cell receptor (beta chain) sequence and its context. What antigen it recognizes has not been identified. No much larger clone exists at a distance of one base, and base qualities are not known. The CDR3 regions of human TCRbeta chains were analyzed by immunosequencing. The paper's processing steps were these. TCRs in the repertoires were compared against a reference library of SARS-CoV-2-specific TCRs that had been generated with the MIRA antigen-specificity platform. Breadth was defined as the fraction of unique TCRs that were SARS-CoV-2-associated. Depth was defined as the fraction of total T cells that were SARS-CoV-2-associated. Using the MIRA data, every spike-specific TCR was mapped to the spike region that the TCR reacted to and assigned to either a CD4 or a CD8 class. Log10-transformed breadth and depth values were compared by one-way ANOVA with Sidak's multiple comparisons tests. Here the immuneACCESS table is served through TCRdb, limited to in-frame sequences with V and J called. Missing clones are a known gap in these copies; in checked studies unresolved V genes cover under half, and the rest lacks a known reason. From that table come the V and J calls and clone size; the DNA was used to work out D and trimming. This sample holds 130,000 to 150,000 clones; around nine tenths were observed only once. The ten largest clones add up to roughly 1.5% of the sample.

The time point label corresponds to: about 28 days (+/-7) after the second vaccine dose. AZD1222 recipients whose second dose came at about 4 weeks and those whose second dose came at about 12 weeks were combined into one group, since spike-specific TCR depth and breadth did not differ between the two schedules. Samples from vaccinated people were obtained from the UK trials COV001 and COV002, which included a single-blind randomized controlled phase 2/3 trial of AZD1222 (ChAdOx1 nCoV-19) in healthy adults. Trial participant PBMC samples were collected at day 0 and day 28 after the second dose for TCRbeta chain sequencing. The data were obtained in a study of T cell responses to AZD1222 COVID-19 vaccine (dated by TCRdb to the early 2020s). About the study as a whole: A total of under 250 trial participants underwent TCR sequencing, of whom 207 had received two doses of AZD1222 and around 25 had received two doses of the MenACWY control vaccine. Trial participants were enrolled by age into subgroups of 18-55, 56-69 and 70-plus years, and 148, 28 and 57 TCR-sequenced participants, respectively, were included in these subgroups. Study-wide conclusions, independent of this receptor: In the small 56-69-year group, the increase in depth fell short of significance, most likely because of low power. No day 14 peak-response samples were available, so repertoires were characterized only after the peak T cell response. Nearly half of unique spike-specific TCRs reportedly recognized epitopes outside regions mutated in the B.1.351 and B.1.1.7 variants. Spike-specific TCR breadth and depth rose significantly after two AZD1222 doses compared with day 0 and with MenACWY recipients. Participants were mostly white British and included more females than males, and it was suggested by the authors that clonal diversity may have been underestimated. Vaccine-associated CD4 TCRs spanned the whole spike protein, with dominant responses in regions 160-218 and 743-854. Conclusions about previously exposed vaccinees are limited, since just six AZD1222 recipients were seropositive for SARS-CoV-2 at baseline.

The input for sequencing was peripheral blood, taken 28 days after the second AZD1222 dose. The origin of this receptor is an adult who received the AZD1222 COVID-19 vaccine.

The CDR3 protein: CASSQDSGTGYEKLFF. The DNA sequence is TGCGCCAGCAGCCAAGATTCCGGGACAGGTTATGAAAAACTGTTTTTT. The chain couples TRBV4-1 to TRBJ1-4, and TRBD1 matches 8 of the central bases. For this chain, trimming is 0 bases at the V end and 6 bases at the J end, and the number of junction bases without a gene match is 6. The CDR3, cysteine through phenylalanine, is 16 amino acids long. The retained sequence is limited to the CDR3, 48 bases, with the frame set at the first base. CDR1 is given as MGHRA and CDR2 as YSYEKL, both from the germline V gene.